Presented here are 27 T cell receptor beta chains from one specimen sequenced in a study of long-term antiretroviral therapy in people with HIV. Version v3.0 of the immunoSEQ assay ran at survey level. Libraries were prepared by immunoSEQ multiplex PCR; TCRdb keeps only in-frame clonotypes and omits some of them. Among approximately 24,000 clones listed, 90% to 95% were seen once. Sequenced here: unsorted PBMCs, sampled around 5 years after starting antiretroviral therapy. These receptor sequences come from a woman between 50 and 59 years old with HIV.

The gene calls are TRBV18 and TRBJ2-7, with D perhaps given as TRBD1 or TRBD2 (5 bases each). Germline V gives CDR1 KGHSH, CDR2 LQKENI. The CDR3 covers 15 residues. V gave up 3 bases and J gave up 1 base, with 13 bases separating them. CDR3: CASSPRDGASYEQYF. The CDR3 nucleotides are TGTGCCAGCTCACCTCGAGACGGGGCTTCCTACGAGCAGTACTTC.

The rearrangement joins TRBV6-5 to TRBJ1-2, with no clear D. The V end was cut by 7 bases, the J end by 0 bases, with 12 bases between. The CDR3 consists of 14 residues. Germline CDR1 is MNHEY and CDR2 is SVGAGI. CDR3 bases: TGTGCCAGCACAACACAGCGAACTAACTATGGCTACACCTTC. Amino acid sequence: CASTTQRTNYGYTF.

The gene calls are TRBV29-1 and TRBJ1-1; tentative D call: TRBD1 (5 bases). Germline CDR1 is SQVTM and CDR2 is ANQGSEA. The V and J ends lost 7 bases and 7 bases respectively, with 13 bases between them. The CDR3 length is 11 residues. In DNA, the CDR3 is TGCAGCGCGGGAGTGGGACTTGAAGCTTTCTTT. This gives the protein CSAGVGLEAFF. Based on the CDR3 plus reference TRBV29-1 and TRBJ1-1, the full variable domain is SAVISQKPSRDICQRGTSLTIQCQVDSQVTMMFWYRQQPGQSLTLIATANQGSEATYESGFVIDKFPISRPNLTFSTLTVSNMSPEDSSIYLCSAGVGLEAFFGQGTRLTVV.

The V gene is TRBV7-2, the J gene TRBJ2-2; a weak D match, TRBD2 (6 bases). Trimming took off 3 bases at V and 5 bases at J, with 13 bases between the two ends. CDR1 is SGHTA, CDR2 FQGNSA, per germline. The CDR3 is made up of 15 amino acids. The CDR3 region has the DNA TGTGCCAGCAGCTTCGCGACTAGAGGAACCGGGGAGCTGTTTTTT. As protein: CASSFATRGTGELFF.

This rearrangement joins TRBV18 to TRBJ1-1; D possibly corresponds to TRBD1 (5 bases). Germline loops: CDR1 KGHSH, CDR2 LQKENI. Trimming stripped 2 bases from V and 3 bases from J, with 19 bases between. The CDR3 has 17 amino acids. The CDR3 region has the DNA TGTGCCAGCTCACCATTCGATAGTAAGGTGGGGGACACTGAAGCTTTCTTT. Protein product: CASSPFDSKVGDTEAFF.

The chain couples TRBV21-1 to TRBJ1-4; TRBD1 was called by the table and not checked on the DNA. TRBV21-1 is listed as a pseudogene. This CDR3 has 16 residues. The CDR3 region has the DNA TGTGCCAGCAGCAAAATTCGCCAGGGGCGAGGTGAAAAACTGTTTTTT. Encoded protein: CASSKIRQGRGEKLFF.

This chain joins TRBV4-2 and TRBJ2-7; 10 bases map to TRBD2. The V and J ends lost 1 base and 4 bases, in that order; junction bases with no gene match: 4. CDR1 LGHNA and CDR2 YNFKEQ come from the germline V gene. The CDR3 has 15 residues. CDR3: CASSQASGSIYEQYF. The DNA for the CDR3 is TGTGCCAGCAGCCAAGCTAGCGGGAGTATATACGAGCAGTACTTC.

This CDR3 reads CSAGSERVTNEKLFF. CDR3 bases: TGCAGCGCTGGGAGCGAGCGGGTAACTAATGAAAAACTGTTTTTT. V gene TRBV29-1 combines with J gene TRBJ1-4, with unresolved D. The CDR3 runs to 15 residues. Germline CDR1 is SQVTM and CDR2 is ANQGSEA. V gave up 7 bases and J gave up 1 base, with 16 bases separating them.

The rearrangement joins TRBV28 to TRBJ2-5, with 9 bases matching TRBD1. Germline V lookup: CDR1 MDHEN, CDR2 SYDVKM. After removal of 8 bases from V and 4 bases from J, the junction contained 14 bases not matched to a gene. The CDR3 extends over 16 amino acids. The DNA for the CDR3 is TGTGCCAGCTTTCCCGCCGACAGGGGGAGCTTAGAGACCCAGTACTTC. Its translation: CASFPADRGSLETQYF.

The rearrangement links TRBV27 to TRBJ2-2; a possible D gene is TRBD2 (6 bases). CDR3 length: 14 amino acids. Germline V gene data show CDR1 as MNHEY and CDR2 as SMNVEV (reference sequence). The V end was cut by 5 bases, the J end by 6 bases, with 13 bases between. This chain's CDR3 is CASSVRLVPGELFF. For the CDR3, the DNA is TGTGCCAGCAGTGTACGACTAGTCCCCGGGGAGCTGTTTTTT.

This chain links TRBV14 with TRBJ1-1; D is unclear. The CDR3 spans 13 residues. V shed 4 bases and J shed 1 base, with 7 bases lying between them. Germline CDR1 and CDR2: SGHDN and FVKESK. DNA of the CDR3: TGTGCCAGCAGCCGTTCAGGGAACACTGAAGCTTTCTTT. As protein: CASSRSGNTEAFF.

For this clone: An end of the junction does not agree with germline; a read error may underlie this. V and J are TRBV19 and TRBJ2-1; TRBD2 matches 11 bases. From germline, CDR1 is LNHDA and CDR2 SQIVND (reference sequence). This CDR3 comprises 13 residues. CDR3 sequence (DNA): TGTGCCAGTAGGATAGCGGGAGGGGTTGAACAGTTCTTC. This encodes CASRIAGGVEQFF.

The J gene is TRBJ2-7, the V gene TRBV9; the D is unclear. V lost 4 bases and J lost 4, with 18 bases in between. Germline V lookup: CDR1 SGDLS, CDR2 YYNGEE. The CDR3 consists of 15 residues. CDR3 sequence reads: CASSPGPVGKYEQYF. CDR3 nucleotide sequence: TGTGCCAGCAGCCCCGGACCAGTTGGGAAATACGAGCAGTACTTC.

The chain employs TRBV5-1 and TRBJ2-1, with D unclear. The CDR3 runs 15 residues. Germline-derived CDR1 and CDR2 are SGHRS and YFSETQ. Trimming removed 3 bases at V and 0 bases at J, with 10 bases between. In DNA form, the CDR3 reads TGCGCCAGCAGCTCCGACTCCTACTCCTACAATGAGCAGTTCTTC. Translation: CASSSDSYSYNEQFF. Based on the CDR3 plus reference TRBV5-1 and TRBJ2-1, the full variable domain is KAGVTQTPRYLIKTRGQQVTLSCSPISGHRSVSWYQQTPGQGLQFLFEYFSETQRNKGNFPGRFSGRQFSNSRSEMNVSTLELGDSALYLCASSSDSYSYNEQFFGPGTRLTVL.

This clone came up once. The chain links TRBV7-2 to TRBJ2-3; D is unclear. Germline CDR1 reads SGHTA; CDR2 reads FQGNSA. The length of the CDR3 is 15 residues. Trimming shortened V by 2 bases and J by 6 bases, and 15 bases separated the two germline ends. The CDR3 bases are TGTGCCAGCAGCTTATCAAGGACCGGCATTGATACGCAGTATTTT. Translated: CASSLSRTGIDTQYF.

This rearrangement joins TRBV11-2 to TRBJ1-1; tentative D call: TRBD1 (6 bases). The CDR3 extends over 13 amino acids. V lost 5 bases, J lost 0 bases, and 7 bases lay in between. Germline V gene lookup returns CDR1 SGHAT and CDR2 FQNNGV. CDR3 amino acids: CASSGQMNTEAFF. The CDR3 coding sequence is TGTGCCAGCAGCGGACAGATGAACACTGAAGCTTTCTTT.

The chain couples TRBV7-2 to TRBJ2-5, with 7 bases that match TRBD1. This CDR3 region has 15 residues. The V segment lost 5 bases and the J segment 0 bases; nucleotides outside the gene matches: 6. Germline V lookup: CDR1 SGHTA, CDR2 FQGNSA. The DNA for the CDR3 is TGTGCCAGCAGCCCCGGACAGGTTTACCAAGAGACCCAGTACTTC. Translation gives CASSPGQVYQETQYF.

The chain links TRBV6-6 to TRBJ2-2; D is unclear. V lost 0 bases to trimming and J lost 0 bases, with 5 bases between them. CDR1 and CDR2 from the germline V gene are MNHNY and SVGAGI (reference sequence). CDR3 length equals 15 residues. CDR3 loop: CASSYSSTNTGELFF. The CDR3 DNA follows: TGTGCCAGCAGTTACTCGAGCACGAACACCGGGGAGCTGTTTTTT.

This rearrangement joins TRBV2 to TRBJ1-2, with 7 positions matching TRBD1. Germline V gives CDR1 SNHLY, CDR2 FYNNEI. The CDR3 length is 13 residues. Trimming cost V 4 bases and J 4 bases; bases outside gene matches: 3. The CDR3 protein is CASSGPGGYGYTF. CDR3 DNA: TGTGCCAGCAGTGGGCCAGGGGGCTATGGCTACACCTTC.

The chain employs TRBV5-5 and TRBJ2-2, with 9 bases lining up with TRBD1. V gave up 4 bases and J gave up 6 bases; unmatched junction bases: 7. Germline V gene data show CDR1 as SGHKS and CDR2 as YYEKEE (reference sequence). The CDR3 is 15 amino acids. The CDR3 spells CASSPRRDRAGELFF. The CDR3 DNA reads as TGTGCCAGCAGCCCCAGGAGGGACAGGGCCGGGGAGCTGTTTTTT.

The V gene is TRBV13, the J gene TRBJ2-3; the D gene is possibly TRBD1 (7 bases). The germline gives CDR1 PRHDT, CDR2 FYEKMQ (reference sequence). V was clipped by 5 bases and J by 6 bases, with 24 bases between them. This CDR3 has 17 residues. The CDR3 DNA reads TGTGCCAGCAGCGCGACGATGGGCCAGGGGGGTGGGGATACGCAGTATTTT. Translating it yields CASSATMGQGGGDTQYF.

V usage is TRBV7-9 and J usage is TRBJ2-1; the D is unclear. The CDR3 spans 11 residues. CDR1 SEHNR and CDR2 FQNEAQ come from the germline V gene (reference sequence). The ends were cut back, 10 bases at V and 6 bases at J, with 10 bases in the middle. The CDR3 DNA reads as TGTGCCACCCGGACCAGCAATGAGCAGTTCTTC. Residues: CATRTSNEQFF.

This chain uses TRBV13 with TRBJ2-7; the match to TRBD2 covers 9 bases. The CDR3 is made up of 16 amino acids. Germline loops: CDR1 PRHDT, CDR2 FYEKMQ (reference sequence). V was pared by 3 bases and J by 0 bases, with 6 bases of the junction left unmatched. CDR3 loop: CASSLRPSGASYEQYF. CDR3 DNA: TGTGCCAGCAGCTTGAGGCCTAGCGGGGCCTCCTACGAGCAGTACTTC.

CDR3 protein: CASSFLRVTSTDTQYF. DNA of the CDR3: TGTGCCAGCAGCTTTTTACGGGTCACTAGCACAGATACGCAGTATTTT. This chain connects TRBV5-4 to TRBJ2-3; D gene uncertain. The CDR3 is 16 residues long. V gave up 2 bases and J gave up 0 bases, with 13 bases separating them. Per the germline V gene, CDR1 is SGHNT and CDR2 is YYREEE (reference sequence).

This clone was picked up a small number of times. The J gene is TRBJ1-1, the V gene TRBV5-1; D uncertain. The CDR3 runs 14 residues. Germline assignment: CDR1 SGHRS and CDR2 YFSETQ. V gave up 2 bases and J gave up 0 bases, with 8 bases separating them. CDR3 amino acids: CASSLSQLNTEAFF. For the CDR3, the DNA is TGCGCCAGCAGCTTAAGCCAGCTGAACACTGAAGCTTTCTTT. Together with reference TRBV5-1 and TRBJ1-1, the CDR3 gives the full variable domain: KAGVTQTPRYLIKTRGQQVTLSCSPISGHRSVSWYQQTPGQGLQFLFEYFSETQRNKGNFPGRFSGRQFSNSRSEMNVSTLELGDSALYLCASSLSQLNTEAFFGQGTRLTVV.

This chain connects TRBV4-1 to TRBJ2-5; D remains ambiguous. Trimming left V 1 base short and J 2 bases short, with 5 bases between. The germline V gene encodes CDR1 MGHRA and CDR2 YSYEKL. The CDR3 is made up of 13 amino acids. CDR3 coding DNA: TGCGCCAGCAGCCAAGGCCATCAAGAGACCCAGTACTTC. Its protein is CASSQGHQETQYF.

This clone came up a few times. The rearrangement joins TRBV30 to TRBJ2-1; 9 nucleotides match TRBD2. From germline, CDR1 is GTSNPN and CDR2 SVGIG (reference sequence). V dropped 5 bases and J dropped 10; count of bases not matched to a gene: 3. The CDR3 is 11 residues long. The CDR3 region is CAWGTSIEQFF. CDR3 sequence (DNA): TGTGCCTGGGGGACTAGCATAGAGCAGTTCTTC.